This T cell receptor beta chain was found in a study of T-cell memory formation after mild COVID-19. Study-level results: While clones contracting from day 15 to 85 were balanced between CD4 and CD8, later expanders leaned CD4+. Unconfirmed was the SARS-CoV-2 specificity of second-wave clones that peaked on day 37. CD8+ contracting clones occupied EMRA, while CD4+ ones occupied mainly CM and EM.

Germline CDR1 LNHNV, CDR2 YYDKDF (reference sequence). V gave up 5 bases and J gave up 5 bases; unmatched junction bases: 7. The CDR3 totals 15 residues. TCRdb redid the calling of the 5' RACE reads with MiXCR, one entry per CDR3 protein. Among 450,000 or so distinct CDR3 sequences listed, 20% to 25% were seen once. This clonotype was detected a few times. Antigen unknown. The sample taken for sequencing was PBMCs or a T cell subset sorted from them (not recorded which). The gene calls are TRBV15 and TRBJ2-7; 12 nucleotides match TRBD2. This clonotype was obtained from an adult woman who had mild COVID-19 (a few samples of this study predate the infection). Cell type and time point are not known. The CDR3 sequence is CATSPTSGSLNEQYF. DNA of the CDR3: TGTGCCACCAGCCCGACTAGCGGGAGTCTCAACGAGCAGTACTTC.